This section outlines one TCR beta chain sequence together with its context. Its antigen is not identified. Once RNA had been extracted, it was reverse transcribed into cDNA to act as the sequencing template. The table came from immunoSEQ multiplex PCR; TCRdb's copy has only in-frame clones and leaves some out. The sample comprises hundreds of thousands of clones, about 62% of which are singletons, and 0.75% to 0.95% rests with the top ten. Specified treatment: oral pan-JAK inhibitor, 5-10 mg twice daily. These data originate in a study of CD8+ T cells in alopecia areata. Study results and limitations: Administration of tofacitinib significantly diminished scalp clonality and expanded CD8+ clones within the top 100. On tofacitinib, scalp and blood still held many of the expanded lesional clones. Lesional scalp, especially alopecia totalis/universalis, showed higher clonality than normal scalp.

The length of the CDR3 is 15 residues. Trimming cost V 0 bases and J 4 bases, with 10 bases left between them. Germline CDR1 is LGHNA and CDR2 is YNFKEQ. This receptor was identified in a human donor with alopecia areata. The genes are TRBV4-2 and TRBJ2-1; tentatively, D is TRBD1 or TRBD2 (5 bases each). Sequenced material: CD4+ T cells sorted from blood, taken at week 52, from a patient treated with tofacitinib. The CDR3 region is CASSQERGMYNEQFF. CDR3 coding DNA: TGTGCCAGCAGCCAAGAGAGGGGTATGTACAATGAGCAGTTCTTC.